These T cell receptor beta chains were read from a single sample in a study of response to subunit inactivated influenza vaccine. Using its own MiXCR run on the RT-PCR reads, TCRdb lists one record per CDR3 protein. The table has approximately 700,000 distinct CDR3 sequences, approximately 15% seen once. The sequencing used PBMCs from blood, collected around 15 days before vaccination. The receptors stem from a middle-aged man who received an inactivated influenza vaccine. The CDR3 runs from the conserved cysteine through the conserved F or W. Fields, in order: J gene, clone size, V gene, D gene, CDR3 DNA, CDR3 protein. The D gene is left open where the match is weak. A clone size is listed for some rows: how often the clone was seen (once, few, many), or a class if it is expanded.

>TRBJ2-7|few|TRBV12-3/TRBV12-4|TRBD1
TGTGCCAGCAGTCTATCGGGACAGGGAAACCACGAGCAGTACTTC
CASSLSGQGNHEQYF
>TRBJ1-4|few|TRBV12-3/TRBV12-4|-
TGTGCCAGCAGTCCCTTTGAGGGGACTAATGAAAAACTGTTTTTT
CASSPFEGTNEKLFF
>TRBJ1-1|-|TRBV29-1|-
TGCAGCGTTAAAGGACAGCGAGTCACTGAAGCTTTCTTT
CSVKGQRVTEAFF
>TRBJ2-3|many|TRBV29-1|-
TGCAGCGTTGACCAGGGATACCTGGTGGAGGGTACGCAGTATTTT
CSVDQGYLVEGTQYF
>TRBJ2-7|many|TRBV12-3/TRBV12-4|-
TGTGCCAGCAGTTTAGGGGGGGACCTGGGAGAGCAGTACTTC
CASSLGGDLGEQYF
>TRBJ1-2|few|TRBV12-3/TRBV12-4|-
TGTGCCAGCAGTTTAGATAGATTTGAGGACACCTTC
CASSLDRFEDTF
>TRBJ2-7|few|TRBV10-3|TRBD1
TGTGCCATCAGTGACGGACAGGACTCCTACGAGCAGTACTTC
CAISDGQDSYEQYF
>TRBJ2-2|-|TRBV10-3|-
TGTGCCATCGCTCCACCGAACACCGGGGAGCTGTTTTTT
CAIAPPNTGELFF
>TRBJ1-2|few|TRBV27|-
TGTGCCAGCAGTTCACGGGACGAGGGCTATGGCTACACCTTC
CASSSRDEGYGYTF
>TRBJ2-5|few|TRBV7-9|TRBD2
TGTGCCAGCAGCTTATGGGCTAGCGGGGAAGAGACCCAGTACTTC
CASSLWASGEETQYF
>TRBJ1-6|-|TRBV19|TRBD1
TGTGCCAGTACCACGACAGGGGGGAATTCACCCCTCCACTTT
CASTTTGGNSPLHF
>TRBJ2-2|few|TRBV12-3/TRBV12-4|-
TGTGCCAGCAGTTTTAGGTTCTCCGGGGAGCTGTTTTTT
CASSFRFSGELFF
>TRBJ2-5|-|TRBV30|-
TGTGCCTGGAGTGAAAATTCTTCAAGGGAGACCCAGTACTTC
CAWSENSSRETQYF
>TRBJ2-7|few|TRBV5-1|TRBD2
TGCGCCAGCAGCTTGGTCGCTAGCGGGAGGGACGAGCAGTACTTC
CASSLVASGRDEQYF
>TRBJ2-2|-|TRBV29-1|TRBD2
TGCAGCGTTGATCTAGCGGCGTCGAACACCGGGGAGCTGTTTTTT
CSVDLAASNTGELFF
>TRBJ2-1|-|TRBV24-1|-
TGTGCCACCAGTGATTTTTCAGGCCTCAATGAGCAGTTCTTC
CATSDFSGLNEQFF
>TRBJ2-1|-|TRBV6-5|TRBD2
TGTGCCAGCAGTTCGGGTTCGGGGCGGGGGGGATACAATGAGCAGTTCTTC
CASSSGSGRGGYNEQFF
>TRBJ2-3|-|TRBV5-1|TRBD2
TGCGCCAGCAGCTTACTAGCGGGAGGACCACATACGCAGTATTTT
CASSLLAGGPHTQYF
>TRBJ2-1|-|TRBV9|TRBD2
TGTGCCAGCAGCCAGACTAGCGGACTGTACAATGAGCAGTTCTTC
CASSQTSGLYNEQFF
>TRBJ2-3|-|TRBV27|-
TGTGCCAGCAGTTACGGATTCACAGATACGCAGTATTTT
CASSYGFTDTQYF
>TRBJ2-7|-|TRBV5-1|-
TGCGCCAGCAGCTTGGCCGGGATCTCCTACGAGCAGTACTTC
CASSLAGISYEQYF
>TRBJ2-3|-|TRBV15|TRBD2
TGTGCCACCACCCCGACTAGCGCCACAGATACGCAGTATTTT
CATTPTSATDTQYF
>TRBJ1-2|-|TRBV6-2/TRBV6-3|-
TGTGCCAGCAGTTTAACCTTTGCGGATGGCTACACCTTC
CASSLTFADGYTF
>TRBJ2-1|many|TRBV30|-
TGTGCCTTCTCCTTAGAAGCGGGCTTAAATGAGCAGTTCTTC
CAFSLEAGLNEQFF
>TRBJ1-2|few|TRBV7-3|TRBD1
TGTGCCAGCAGCCGACAGGGGGGCTTGGGCTACACCTTC
CASSRQGGLGYTF
>TRBJ2-3|-|TRBV7-6|TRBD2
TGTGCCAGCAGCGCCACGGGCGGGAGTGGAGATACGCAGTATTTT
CASSATGGSGDTQYF
>TRBJ2-7|many|TRBV4-3|-
TGCGCCAGCAGCCAAGATAGAGGGAATCCCTACGAGCAGTACTTC
CASSQDRGNPYEQYF
>TRBJ2-3|-|TRBV24-1|TRBD1
TGTGCCACCAGTGATTGGACAGGGGGAGATACGCAGTATTTT
CATSDWTGGDTQYF
>TRBJ2-1|few|TRBV6-5|-
TGTGCCAGCAATTCGGGACCCAGTTACGGTGAGCAGTTCTTC
CASNSGPSYGEQFF